This TCR beta chain is from a study of cytomegalovirus exposure and HLA in healthy donors. Regarding the study as a whole: With DRB1 most and HLA-C fewest, TCR association rates differed between HLA loci in a later analysis. Indistinguishable V segments such as TRBV6-2 and TRBV6-3 were excluded. Per published accounts, TCR beta sequences correctly predicted the HLA-A and HLA-B alleles of most subjects.

Whereas donors were nominally healthy upon sampling, unrecorded immune exposures were probable. The germline V gene encodes CDR1 MNHEY and CDR2 SVGAGI. V was trimmed by 6 bases and J by 0 bases, leaving 6 bases between them. This CDR3 contains 13 residues. Points on this clone: Its target is unknown.

PCR was performed using 60 Vbeta and 13 Jbeta primers. The assay was immunoSEQ multiplex PCR, and TCRdb's table has in-frame clones only and misses some. The table has fewer than 200,000 clones, 75% to 80% seen once. Sequencing input: PBMCs. The TCR sequence derives from a woman between 35 and 50 years old in good health and CMV-seropositive. The V call is TRBV6-5, the J call TRBJ1-5, with D unresolved. The CDR3 here is CASRLSSNQPQHF. The CDR3 DNA sequence: TGTGCCAGCAGACTCTCTAGCAATCAGCCCCAGCATTTT.